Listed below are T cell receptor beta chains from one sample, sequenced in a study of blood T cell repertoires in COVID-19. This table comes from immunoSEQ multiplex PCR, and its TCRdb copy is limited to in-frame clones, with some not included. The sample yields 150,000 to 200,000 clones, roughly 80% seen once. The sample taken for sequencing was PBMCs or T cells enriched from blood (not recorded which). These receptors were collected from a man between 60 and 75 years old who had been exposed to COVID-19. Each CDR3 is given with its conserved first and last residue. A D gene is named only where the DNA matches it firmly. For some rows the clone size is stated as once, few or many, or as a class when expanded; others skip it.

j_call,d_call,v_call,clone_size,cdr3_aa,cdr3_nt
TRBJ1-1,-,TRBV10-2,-,CASSIRRGGTEAFF,TGCGCCAGCAGTATACGCAGGGGTGGAACTGAAGCTTTCTTT
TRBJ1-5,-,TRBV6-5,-,CASSYRSQYSNQPQHF,TGTGCCAGCAGTTACCGTTCGCAGTATAGCAATCAGCCCCAGCATTTT
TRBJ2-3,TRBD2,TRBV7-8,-,CASSSGLAGWAVTDTQYF,TGTGCCAGCAGCTCTGGACTAGCGGGTTGGGCCGTTACAGATACGCAGTATTTT
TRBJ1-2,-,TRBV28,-,CASSFPGAVRGYTF,TGTGCCAGCAGTTTCCCAGGGGCGGTCCGTGGCTACACCTTC
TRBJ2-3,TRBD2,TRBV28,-,CASSSVHYRLAGTSTDTQYF,TGTGCCAGCAGTTCAGTCCACTATCGACTAGCGGGGACGAGCACAGATACGCAGTATTTT
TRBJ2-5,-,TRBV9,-,CASSVSLADTQETQYF,TGTGCCAGCAGCGTAAGCCTTGCGGACACACAAGAGACCCAGTACTTC
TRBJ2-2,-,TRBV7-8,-,CASSPVPGWKELFF,TGTGCCAGCAGCCCTGTCCCAGGGTGGAAGGAGCTGTTTTTT
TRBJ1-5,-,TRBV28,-,CASSTWTVNSNQPQHF,TGTGCCAGCAGTACATGGACAGTGAATAGCAATCAGCCCCAGCATTTT
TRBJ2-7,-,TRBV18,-,CASSPRTESSYEQYF,TGTGCCAGCTCACCACGAACGGAGAGCTCCTACGAGCAGTACTTC
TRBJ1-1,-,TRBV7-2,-,CASSLGSGLTNTEAFF,TGTGCCAGCAGCTTAGGCTCGGGACTGACGAACACTGAAGCTTTCTTT
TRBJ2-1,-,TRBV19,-,CASSIPRLRSYNEQFF,TGTGCCAGTAGTATTCCTCGTCTACGCTCCTACAATGAGCAGTTCTTC
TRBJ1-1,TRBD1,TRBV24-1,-,CATSGQGAAEAFF,TGTGCCACCTCCGGACAGGGGGCAGCGGAAGCTTTCTTT
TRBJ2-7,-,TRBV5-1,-,CASSLETGYEQYF,TGCGCCAGCAGCTTGGAGACAGGCTACGAGCAGTACTTC
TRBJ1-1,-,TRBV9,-,CASSVVGGRDTEAFF,TGTGCCAGCAGCGTAGTGGGGGGTCGGGATACTGAAGCTTTCTTT
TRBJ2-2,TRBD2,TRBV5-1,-,CASSLTSGRRTGELFF,TGCGCCAGCAGCTTAACTAGCGGGAGACGGACCGGGGAGCTGTTTTTT
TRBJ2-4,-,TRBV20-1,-,CSASGQLAKNIQYF,TGCAGTGCTAGTGGACAGCTAGCCAAAAACATTCAGTACTTC
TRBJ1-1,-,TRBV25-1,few,CASRTGSLTEAFF,TGTGCCAGCAGAACAGGGTCCCTCACTGAAGCTTTCTTT
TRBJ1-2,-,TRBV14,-,CASSQESGAVYGYTF,TGTGCCAGCAGCCAAGAAAGCGGGGCGGTCTATGGCTACACCTTC
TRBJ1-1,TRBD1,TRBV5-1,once,CASSLGTGWNTEAFF,TGCGCCAGCAGCTTAGGGACAGGGTGGAACACTGAAGCTTTCTTT
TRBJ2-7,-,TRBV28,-,CAGRGNSNYEQYF,TGTGCCGGACGAGGGAATAGCAACTACGAGCAGTACTTC
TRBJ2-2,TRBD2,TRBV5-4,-,CASSLAGGSTGELFF,TGTGCCAGCAGCTTGGCCGGCGGGAGCACCGGGGAGCTGTTTTTT
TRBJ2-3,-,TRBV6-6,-,CASSQTLNTDTQYF,TGTGCCAGCAGCCAGACATTGAACACAGATACGCAGTATTTT